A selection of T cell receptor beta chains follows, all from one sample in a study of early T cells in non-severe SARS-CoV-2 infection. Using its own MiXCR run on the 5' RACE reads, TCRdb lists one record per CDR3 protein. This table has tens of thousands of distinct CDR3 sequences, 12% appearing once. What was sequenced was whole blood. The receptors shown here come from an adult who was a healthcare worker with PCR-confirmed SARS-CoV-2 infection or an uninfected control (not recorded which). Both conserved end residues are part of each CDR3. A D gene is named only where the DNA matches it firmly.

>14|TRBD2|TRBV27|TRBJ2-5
CASSQAGGIETQYF
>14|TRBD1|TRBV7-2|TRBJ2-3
CASRKGQSTDTQYF
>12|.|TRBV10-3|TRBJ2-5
CAISEDQETQYF
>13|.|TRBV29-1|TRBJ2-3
CSVEGLPEDTQYF
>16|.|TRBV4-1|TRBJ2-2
CASSQDVMGLAGELFF
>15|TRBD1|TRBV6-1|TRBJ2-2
CASSEATGGGGELFF
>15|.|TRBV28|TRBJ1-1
CASSLAGSGGSEAFF
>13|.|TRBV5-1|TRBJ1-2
CASSRDPAEGYTF
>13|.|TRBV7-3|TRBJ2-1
CASSRDPISEQFF
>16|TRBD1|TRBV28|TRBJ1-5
CASRTGGTGGNQPQHF
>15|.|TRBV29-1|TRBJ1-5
CSVEDSSNLDQPQHF
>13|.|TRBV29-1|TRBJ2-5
CSADDMYQETQYF
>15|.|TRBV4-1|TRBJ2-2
CASSQGTGYTGELFF
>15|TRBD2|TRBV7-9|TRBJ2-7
CACSLTGREDYEQYF
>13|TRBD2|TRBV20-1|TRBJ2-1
CSATSGRVNEQFF
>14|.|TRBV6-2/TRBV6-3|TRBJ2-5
CASSPRLGGETQYF
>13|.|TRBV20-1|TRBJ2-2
CSATDLNTGELFF
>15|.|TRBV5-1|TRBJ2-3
CASSSEPSSTDTQYF
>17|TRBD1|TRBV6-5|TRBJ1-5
CASRSGTGLYSNQPQHF
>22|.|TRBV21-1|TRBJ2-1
CASIGASGAGTLRLHSYNEQFF
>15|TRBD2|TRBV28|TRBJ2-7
CASSSGGSKSHEQYF
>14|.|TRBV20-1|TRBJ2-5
CSARWDTPQETQYF
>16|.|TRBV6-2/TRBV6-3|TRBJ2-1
CASSPRGGAAYNEQFF
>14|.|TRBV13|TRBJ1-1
CASSPRRLNTEAFF
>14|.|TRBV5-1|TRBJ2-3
CASSNRVSTDTQYF
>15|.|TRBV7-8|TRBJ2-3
CASSLEAGSTDTQYF
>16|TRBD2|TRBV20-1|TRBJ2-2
CSARDRGLENTGELFF
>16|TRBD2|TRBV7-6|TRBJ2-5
CASSPTSGSSSQTQYF
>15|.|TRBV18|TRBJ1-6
CASSPGTADNSPLHF
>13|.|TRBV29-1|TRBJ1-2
CSVEAGTNYGYTF